These 19 T cell receptor beta chains share one sample of origin, sequenced in a study of cytomegalovirus exposure and HLA in healthy donors. Only in-frame clones appear in the TCRdb table, and some are missing; sequencing was by immunoSEQ multiplex PCR. The repertoire holds 150,000 to 200,000 clones, with about 82% as singletons. Input material: PBMCs. The receptors originated from a young woman in good health and CMV-seronegative.

This sequence joins TRBV5-4 and TRBJ2-3; no definite D call. The CDR3 totals 15 residues. Between the trimmed V and J ends, which lost 0 bases and 1 base, there was a span of 9 bases. Germline V CDR1 and CDR2: SGHNT, YYREEE (reference sequence). The CDR3 region has the DNA TGTGCCAGCAGCTTGGTGGCAGTGGGCACAGATACGCAGTATTTT. Amino acids: CASSLVAVGTDTQYF.

This rearrangement joins TRBV6-1 to TRBJ2-2; tentatively, D is TRBD1 (5 bases). Germline V gene sequence: CDR1 MNHNS, CDR2 SASEGT. The CDR3 is 14 residues long. V was clipped by 5 bases and J by 1 base, with 8 bases between them. The CDR3 DNA sequence: TGTGCCAGCAGTCTGACAGTGAACACCGGGGAGCTGTTTTTT. Protein product: CASSLTVNTGELFF.

The chain is built from TRBV27 and TRBJ2-7; D might be TRBD2 (6 bases). Per the germline V gene, CDR1 is MNHEY and CDR2 is SMNVEV (reference sequence). The length of the CDR3 is 15 residues. V was cut by 8 bases and J by 0 bases, with 17 bases left in between. The CDR3 DNA is TGTGCCAGCTCTCCCGGGACTCCTGACTCCTACGAGCAGTACTTC. Its translation is CASSPGTPDSYEQYF.

The genes are TRBV7-9 and TRBJ2-1; 11 nucleotides agree with TRBD2. CDR3 length: 16 residues. Losses at the gene ends were 1 base for V and 7 bases for J; bases not matched to a gene: 6. Germline assignment: CDR1 SEHNR and CDR2 FQNEAQ (reference sequence). CDR3 protein: CASSLVGLAARNEQFF. CDR3 DNA sequence: TGTGCCAGCAGCTTAGTGGGACTAGCGGCGCGTAATGAGCAGTTCTTC.

The chain couples TRBV5-1 to TRBJ2-4, with a tentative D call TRBD2 (6 bases). V lost 7 bases and J 8 bases, leaving 10 bases between the germline ends. Germline V gives CDR1 SGHRS, CDR2 YFSETQ. This CDR3 region has 11 residues. The CDR3: CASRREDIQYF. DNA of the CDR3: TGCGCCAGCCGCAGGGAGGACATTCAGTACTTC. Variable domain in full (rest from reference TRBV5-1 and TRBJ2-4): KAGVTQTPRYLIKTRGQQVTLSCSPISGHRSVSWYQQTPGQGLQFLFEYFSETQRNKGNFPGRFSGRQFSNSRSEMNVSTLELGDSALYLCASRREDIQYFGAGTRLSVL.

This chain links TRBV19 with TRBJ1-1; 7 bases match TRBD1. The CDR3 is 15 residues long. V gave up 7 bases and J gave up 5 bases; unmatched junction bases: 13. Germline CDR1 and CDR2: LNHDA and SQIVND (reference sequence). Here the CDR3 reads CASTRDRPTGTEAFF. For the CDR3, the DNA is TGTGCCAGTACTCGGGACAGACCGACGGGGACTGAAGCTTTCTTT.

This clone was picked up one time. The chain's CDR3 is CASRTTSGGAGELFF. The CDR3 nucleotides read TGTGCCAGTAGGACCACTAGCGGGGGGGCCGGGGAGCTGTTTTTT. The V gene is TRBV19, the J gene TRBJ2-2, with 13 bases fitting TRBD2. CDR1 and CDR2 from the germline V gene are LNHDA and SQIVND (reference sequence). The CDR3 runs to 15 residues. V trimming: 6 bases; J trimming: 6 bases; junction bases outside the gene matches: 4.

This clone has more than one count but fewer than ten. This rearrangement joins TRBV28 to TRBJ2-1; 11 bases align to TRBD2. V was clipped by 5 bases and J by 6 bases; unmatched bases: 9. The CDR3 sequence is 16 residues long. The germline V gene encodes CDR1 MDHEN and CDR2 SYDVKM. CDR3 in DNA: TGTGCCAGCAGTACCCCACTAGCGGGAGAAGTCAATGAGCAGTTCTTC. This sequence encodes CASSTPLAGEVNEQFF.

In the case of this clone: The same CDR3 is also encoded by other DNA sequences in this sample. The gene calls are TRBV6-5 and TRBJ2-7; D not certain. Germline V gene data show CDR1 as MNHEY and CDR2 as SVGAGI. The V end was cut by 6 bases, the J end by 4 bases, with 7 bases between. This CDR3 has 11 residues. CDR3 region: CASRSRYEQYF. In DNA, the CDR3 is TGTGCCAGCAGATCGAGGTACGAGCAGTACTTC.

This rearrangement joins TRBV4-1 to TRBJ2-1; TRBD2 matches at 10 bases. V gave up 1 base and J gave up 5 bases; unmatched junction bases: 8. The CDR3 runs to 17 residues. Looked up from germline, CDR1 is MGHRA and CDR2 is YSYEKL. CDR3 protein: CASSQAPNLAGDNEQFF. The CDR3 region has the DNA TGCGCCAGCAGCCAAGCCCCCAACCTAGCGGGAGACAATGAGCAGTTCTTC.

The sample holds a few counts of this clone. V is TRBV28 and J is TRBJ1-3, with TRBD1 as a possible D gene (6 bases). This CDR3 comprises 12 residues. The V and J ends lost 11 bases and 8 bases respectively, with 16 bases between them. CDR1 is MDHEN and CDR2 is SYDVKM in the germline V gene. The CDR3 DNA sequence: TGTGCCGGGGGGGGGCTCCGGGACACCATATATTTT. Its protein is CAGGGLRDTIYF.

The V call is TRBV27, the J call TRBJ1-5, with D possibly matching TRBD1 (5 bases). V was trimmed by 5 bases and J by 6 bases, leaving 14 bases between them. Per the germline V gene, CDR1 is MNHEY and CDR2 is SMNVEV (reference sequence). The CDR3 is 14 amino acids. CDR3 nucleotides: TGTGCCAGCAGTCCAGGGTCTTTCGGTCAGCCCCAGCATTTT. Its translation is CASSPGSFGQPQHF.

The chain couples TRBV12-5 to TRBJ1-5, with D possibly being TRBD1 (6 bases). Trimming shortened V by 1 base and J by 9 bases, and 16 bases separated the two germline ends. This CDR3 contains 15 residues. Germline CDR1 LGHNT, CDR2 FRNRAP. The CDR3 sequence: CASGLGTTGTRPQHF. CDR3 DNA sequence: TGTGCTAGTGGTTTGGGAACTACAGGGACACGGCCCCAGCATTTT.

Details on this clone: Other DNA sequences from this sample encode an identical CDR3 as well. The chain links TRBV6-1 to TRBJ2-7; 10 nucleotides agree with TRBD1. The germline V gene encodes CDR1 MNHNS and CDR2 SASEGT. This CDR3 has 15 residues. The V and J ends lost 0 bases and 2 bases, in that order; junction bases with no gene match: 1. CDR3 amino acids: CASSEAGTGAYEQYF. As DNA, the CDR3 is TGTGCCAGCAGTGAAGCGGGGACAGGGGCCTACGAGCAGTACTTC.

V gene TRBV10-3 combines with J gene TRBJ1-3, with a weak D call TRBD1 (5 bases). Trimming pared 7 bases from V and 8 bases from J, leaving 15 bases between. Germline V gene data show CDR1 as ENHRY and CDR2 as SYGVKD. The CDR3 is 13 residues long. CDR3 nucleotide sequence: TGTGCCATCACCAGGGTGCGGGGGGACACCATATATTTT. Translating it yields CAITRVRGDTIYF.

The rearrangement links TRBV5-6 to TRBJ1-2, with D perhaps matching TRBD1 (6 bases). The germline V gene encodes CDR1 SGHDT and CDR2 YYEEEE. Trimming left V 2 bases short and J 6 bases short, with 17 bases between. The CDR3 contains 15 residues. CDR3 amino acids: CASSFLGRGIHGYTF. In DNA form, the CDR3 reads TGTGCCAGCAGCTTCCTGGGGAGGGGGATTCATGGCTACACCTTC.

This chain uses TRBV6-6 with TRBJ1-1, with D possibly being TRBD1 (6 bases). Germline assignment: CDR1 MNHNY and CDR2 SVGAGI (reference sequence). V lost 6 bases to trimming and J lost 11 bases, with 13 bases between them. The CDR3 has 11 amino acids. The CDR3 loop is CASRQGFRAFF. DNA for the CDR3: TGTGCCAGCAGGCAGGGGTTCCGGGCTTTCTTT.

This rearrangement joins TRBV15 to TRBJ1-2, with 7 bases matching TRBD1. Losses at the gene ends were 3 bases for V and 4 bases for J; bases not matched to a gene: 8. CDR1 is LNHNV, CDR2 YYDKDF, per germline (reference sequence). The CDR3 is 15 residues long. The CDR3 reads CATSSPDRAPYGYTF. The CDR3 nucleotides read TGTGCCACCAGCAGCCCCGACAGGGCTCCCTATGGCTACACCTTC.

The chain links TRBV6-5 to TRBJ2-1; D remains ambiguous. The CDR3 contains 12 residues. V shed 2 bases and J shed 5 bases, with 4 bases lying between them. The germline V gene has CDR1 MNHEY and CDR2 SVGAGI. The CDR3 DNA reads TGTGCCAGCAGTTACCCGGACAATGAGCAGTTCTTC. It encodes CASSYPDNEQFF.